Each of the 8 T cell receptor beta chains below was sequenced from the same sample in a study of Tregs in tolerant kidney transplant recipients. Some clones are missing from TCRdb's copy, which holds only in-frame ones; the method was immunoSEQ multiplex PCR. The table lists some 29,000 clones. Related graft donors supplied nonmyeloablative bone marrow transplants, and mixed chimerism was transient. The sample here was CD4+ T cells from blood (PBMCs), taken 24 months after the transplant. These receptors originate from a human patient who received a combined kidney and bone marrow transplant. T cells may partly derive from the graft donor.

In regard to this clone: The read is 3 residues too short to cover the CDR3 end, so that end is filled in from the germline J gene. The V gene is TRBV20-1, the J gene TRBJ1-5; tentative D call: TRBD1 (5 bases). The CDR3 spans 13 residues. V lost 3 bases and J 4 bases, leaving 10 bases between the germline ends. Germline CDR1 and CDR2: DFQATT and SNEGSKA (reference sequence). The DNA read from the CDR3 is TGCAGTGCTAGCTTAGGGGCTAATCAGCCC. It codes for CSASLGANQP. The entire CDR3 is CSASLGANQPQHF.

On this clone itself: At one end the junction does not follow the germline gene, possibly because of a read error. The CDR3 end lies 3 residues beyond the end of the read and is filled in from the germline J gene. This same CDR3 is encoded by further DNA sequences in the sample. The chain couples TRBV5-1 to TRBJ2-2, with D hard to call. The V gene's germline CDR1 is SGHRS and CDR2 YFSETQ. The CDR3 spans 13 residues. CDR3 amino acids: CASSLANTGELFF. The sequenced CDR3 bases are TGTGCCAGCAGCCTCGCGAACACCGGGGAG.

In the case of this clone: The read is 3 residues too short to cover the CDR3 end, so that end is filled in from the germline J gene. The chain is built from TRBV6-2 or TRBV6-3 and TRBJ1-5; TRBD1 is a possible D gene (6 bases). CDR3 length: 14 residues. Germline-derived CDR1 and CDR2 are MNHEY and SVGEGT. V shed 6 bases and J shed 5 bases, with 14 bases lying between them. CDR3 residues: CASSLHREDQPQHF. The sequenced part of the CDR3 DNA is TGTGCCAGCAGCTTGCACAGGGAGGATCAGCCC.

Points on this clone: The read falls 3 residues short of the CDR3 end, and the missing part is taken from the germline J gene. This chain joins TRBV7-9 and TRBJ2-7, with D possibly being TRBD1 (6 bases). CDR3 length: 14 residues. In germline, CDR1 is SEHNR, CDR2 FQNEAQ (reference sequence). Trimming shortened V by 1 base and J by 4 bases, and 11 bases separated the two germline ends. CDR3 DNA, as far as it was read: TGTGCCAGCAGCTTAGAGGCCAGGGGATACGAG. This sequence encodes CASSLEARGYE. The CDR3 reads in full as CASSLEARGYEQYF.

Remarks on this clone: The CDR3 end is not reached by the read, which stops 3 residues before it; the germline J gene fills it in. The chain employs TRBV20-1 and TRBJ2-3, with D tentatively TRBD2 (6 bases). Germline CDR1 reads DFQATT; CDR2 reads SNEGSKA (reference sequence). This CDR3 contains 15 residues. The covered CDR3 bases are TGCAGTGCTATCCCCCCGGAGACTAGACGGGGATCG. Translation gives CSAIPPETRRGS. The full-length CDR3 reads as CSAIPPETRRGSQYF.

CDR3 DNA, as far as it was read: TGTGCCACCGGCCCTGTAGCGGGAGAGACC. Its protein is CATGPVAGET. The complete CDR3 reads CATGPVAGETQYF. The chain joins TRBV10-3 to TRBJ2-5; 7 bases line up with TRBD2. The read stops 3 residues short of the end of the CDR3; the missing end is completed from the germline J gene. The CDR3 spans 13 residues. Germline V gives CDR1 ENHRY, CDR2 SYGVKD. V trimming: 10 bases; J trimming: 4 bases; junction bases outside the gene matches: 9.

As regards this clone: The read gets to within 3 residues of the CDR3 end, and the germline J gene fills in the rest. This chain connects TRBV20-1 to TRBJ1-1, with D possibly being TRBD1 (5 bases). The V end was cut by 6 bases, the J end by 4 bases, with 15 bases between. This CDR3 comprises 13 residues. Germline V CDR1 and CDR2: DFQATT, SNEGSKA (reference sequence). The CDR3 DNA, read in part, is TGCAGTGCCAGGGAGGGGTCGAGCACTGAA. Amino acids: CSAREGSSTE. In full, the CDR3 reads CSAREGSSTEAFF.

The covered CDR3 bases are TGTGCCAGCAGCCCTCGGGACAGGGACACTGAA. It yields the protein CASSPRDRDTE. The entire CDR3 sequence reads CASSPRDRDTEAFF. J is TRBJ1-1 and V is TRBV7-2; TRBD1 matches at 9 bases. The sequenced fragment ends 3 residues before the CDR3 boundary, so the rest is inferred from the germline J gene. The trim removed 5 bases at V and 3 bases at J, leaving 4 bases unmatched. The CDR3 is made up of 14 amino acids. Per the germline V gene, CDR1 is SGHTA and CDR2 is FQGNSA. Filled out from reference TRBV7-2 and TRBJ1-1, the complete variable domain reads GAGVSQSPSNKVTEKGKDVELRCDPISGHTALYWYRQSLGQGLEFLIYFQGNSAPDKSGLPSDRFSAERTGGSVSTLTIQRTQQEDSAVYLCASSPRDRDTEAFFGQGTRLTVV.